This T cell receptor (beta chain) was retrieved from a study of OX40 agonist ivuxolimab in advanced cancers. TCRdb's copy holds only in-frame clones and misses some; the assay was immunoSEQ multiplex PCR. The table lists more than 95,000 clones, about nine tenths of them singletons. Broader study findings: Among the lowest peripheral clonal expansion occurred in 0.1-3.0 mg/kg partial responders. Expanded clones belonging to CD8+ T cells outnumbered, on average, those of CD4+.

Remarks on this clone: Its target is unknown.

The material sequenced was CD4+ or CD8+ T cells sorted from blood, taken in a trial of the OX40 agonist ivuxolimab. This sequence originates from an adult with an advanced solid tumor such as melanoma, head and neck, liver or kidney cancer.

For the CDR3, the DNA is TGTGCCAGCAGCCAAGTGAGGGGAGATCAGCCCCAGCATTTT. The encoded protein is CASSQVRGDQPQHF. The chain employs TRBV5-4 and TRBJ1-5; tentatively, D is TRBD1 (5 bases). Trimming removed 4 bases at V and 5 bases at J, with 13 bases between. Per the germline V gene, CDR1 is SGHNT and CDR2 is YYREEE (reference sequence). The CDR3 loop spans 14 amino acids.